Shown below are 3 T cell receptor beta chains from a single sample sequenced in a study of patients and donors after allogeneic stem cell transplantation. A single record per CDR3 protein comes from TCRdb applying MiXCR to the RT-PCR reads. The sample lists about a million distinct CDR3 sequences, 15% to 20% seen once, with roughly 6% in the top ten. Sequences were obtained from blood, either unsorted or a sorted T cell fraction (not recorded which). The receptors were gathered from a human donor who was either an allogeneic HSCT recipient or a stem cell or donor lymphocyte infusion donor (not recorded which). It is not recorded whose cells these are; they may come from a transplant donor.

The V and J genes are TRBV15 and TRBJ2-1, with 11 nucleotides matching TRBD2. After removal of 1 base from V and 7 bases from J, the junction contained 6 bases not matched to a gene. Germline V lookup: CDR1 LNHNV, CDR2 YYDKDF (reference sequence). The CDR3 runs 16 residues. For the CDR3, the DNA is TGTGCCACCAGCAGAGGCATAACTAGCGGGAGTAATGAGCAGTTCTTC. The encoded protein is CATSRGITSGSNEQFF. Drawing the rest from reference TRBV15 and TRBJ2-1, the complete variable domain is DAMVIQNPRYQVTQFGKPVTLSCSQTLNHNVMYWYQQKSSQAPKLLFHYYDKDFNNEADTPDNFQSRRPNTSFCFLDIRSPGLGDTAMYLCATSRGITSGSNEQFFGPGTRLTVL.

This clonotype was seen once. The J gene is TRBJ1-6, the V gene TRBV30, with D unclear. V lost 0 bases and J 0 bases, leaving 9 bases between the germline ends. Germline assignment: CDR1 GTSNPN and CDR2 SVGIG (reference sequence). The CDR3 has 16 amino acids. The CDR3 protein is CAWSVGWSSYNSPLHF. The DNA for the CDR3 is TGTGCCTGGAGTGTAGGCTGGAGCTCCTATAATTCACCCCTCCACTTT.

This chain joins TRBV5-4 and TRBJ1-1; D is undetermined. With 4 bases removed from V and 4 bases from J, the gap between germline ends came to 11 bases. Germline V gene data show CDR1 as SGHNT and CDR2 as YYREEE (reference sequence). CDR3 length: 13 residues. CDR3 in amino acids: CASSRSGTTEAFF. The CDR3 DNA sequence: TGTGCCAGCAGCCGGTCGGGAACCACTGAAGCTTTCTTT.